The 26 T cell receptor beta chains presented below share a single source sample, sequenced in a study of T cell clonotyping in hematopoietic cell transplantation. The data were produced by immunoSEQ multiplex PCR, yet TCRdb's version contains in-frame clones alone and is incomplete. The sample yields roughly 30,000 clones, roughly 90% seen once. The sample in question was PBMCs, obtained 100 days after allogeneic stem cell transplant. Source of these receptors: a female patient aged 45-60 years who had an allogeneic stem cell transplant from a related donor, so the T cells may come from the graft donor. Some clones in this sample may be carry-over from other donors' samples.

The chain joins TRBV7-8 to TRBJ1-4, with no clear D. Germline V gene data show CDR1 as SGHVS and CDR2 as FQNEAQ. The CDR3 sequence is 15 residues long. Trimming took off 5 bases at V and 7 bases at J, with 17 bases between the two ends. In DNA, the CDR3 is TGTGCCAGCAGCCTTACTAGGCCCATCGGTGAAAAACTGTTTTTT. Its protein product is CASSLTRPIGEKLFF.

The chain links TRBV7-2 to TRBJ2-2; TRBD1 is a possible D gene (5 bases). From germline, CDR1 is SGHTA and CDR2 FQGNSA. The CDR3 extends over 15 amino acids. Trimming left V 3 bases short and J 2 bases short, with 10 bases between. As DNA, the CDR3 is TGTGCCAGCAGCTTGGACACGTTAAACACCGGGGAGCTGTTTTTT. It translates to CASSLDTLNTGELFF.

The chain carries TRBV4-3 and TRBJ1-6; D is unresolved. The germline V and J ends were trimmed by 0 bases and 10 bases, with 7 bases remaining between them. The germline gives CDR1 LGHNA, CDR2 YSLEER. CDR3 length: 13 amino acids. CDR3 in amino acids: CASSQDWSSPLHF. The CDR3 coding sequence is TGCGCCAGCAGCCAAGATTGGTCCTCACCCCTCCACTTT.

CDR3 residues: CATYRGTSGNEQFF. The CDR3 nucleotides are TGTGCCACATATCGAGGGACTAGCGGAAATGAGCAGTTCTTC. The chain joins TRBV10-3 to TRBJ2-1, with TRBD2 matching over 11 bases. From germline, CDR1 is ENHRY and CDR2 SYGVKD. V was pared by 10 bases and J by 7 bases, with 9 bases of the junction left unmatched. The CDR3 has 14 residues.

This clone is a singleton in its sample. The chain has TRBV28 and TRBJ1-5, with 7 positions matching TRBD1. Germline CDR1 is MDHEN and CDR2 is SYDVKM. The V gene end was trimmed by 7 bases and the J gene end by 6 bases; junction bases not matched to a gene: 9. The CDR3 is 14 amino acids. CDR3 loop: CASTRQGGVQPQHF. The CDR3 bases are TGTGCCAGCACCCGACAGGGAGGGGTTCAGCCCCAGCATTTT. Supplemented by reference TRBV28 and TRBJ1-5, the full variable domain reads DVKVTQSSRYLVKRTGEKVFLECVQDMDHENMFWYRQDPGLGLRLIYFSYDVKMKEKGDIPEGYSVSREKKERFSLILESASTNQTSMYLCASTRQGGVQPQHFGDGTRLSIL.

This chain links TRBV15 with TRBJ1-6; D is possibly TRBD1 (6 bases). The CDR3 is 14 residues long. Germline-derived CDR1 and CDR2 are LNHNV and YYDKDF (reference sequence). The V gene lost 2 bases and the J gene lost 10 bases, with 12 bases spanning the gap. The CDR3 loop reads CATSRFFGGSPLHF. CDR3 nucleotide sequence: TGTGCCACCAGCAGATTTTTCGGGGGCTCACCCCTCCACTTT.

The CDR3 is CASSQWGKDTQYF. CDR3 in DNA: TGTGCCAGTAGTCAATGGGGGAAGGATACGCAGTATTTT. The chain links TRBV19 to TRBJ2-3; either TRBD1 or TRBD2 may fit D (5 bases each). The ends were cut back, 5 bases at V and 6 bases at J, with 12 bases in the middle. CDR1 LNHDA and CDR2 SQIVND come from the germline V gene (reference sequence). The CDR3 is 13 residues long.

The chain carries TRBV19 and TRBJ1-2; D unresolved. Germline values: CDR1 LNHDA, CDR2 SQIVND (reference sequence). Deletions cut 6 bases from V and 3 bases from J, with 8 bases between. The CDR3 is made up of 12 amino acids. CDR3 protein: CASRTDYYGYTF. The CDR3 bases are TGTGCCAGTAGAACAGACTACTATGGCTACACCTTC.

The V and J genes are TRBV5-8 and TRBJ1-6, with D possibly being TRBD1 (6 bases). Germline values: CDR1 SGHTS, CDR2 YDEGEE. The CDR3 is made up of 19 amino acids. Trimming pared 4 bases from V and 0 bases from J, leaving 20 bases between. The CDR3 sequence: CASSPPLGDISSYNSPLHF. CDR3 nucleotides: TGTGCCAGCAGCCCACCGTTGGGGGACATCAGCTCCTATAATTCACCCCTCCACTTT.

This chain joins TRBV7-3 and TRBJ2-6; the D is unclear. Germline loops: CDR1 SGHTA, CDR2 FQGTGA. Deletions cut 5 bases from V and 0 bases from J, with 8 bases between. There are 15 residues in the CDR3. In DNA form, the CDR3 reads TGTGCCAGCAGCCCCGCCGGCTCTGGGGCCAACGTCCTGACTTTC. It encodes CASSPAGSGANVLTF.

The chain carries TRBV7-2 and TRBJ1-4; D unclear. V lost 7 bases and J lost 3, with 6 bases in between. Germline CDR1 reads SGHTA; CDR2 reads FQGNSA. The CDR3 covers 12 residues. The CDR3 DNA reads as TGTGCCAGCACTTCACCTAATGAAAAACTGTTTTTT. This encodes CASTSPNEKLFF.

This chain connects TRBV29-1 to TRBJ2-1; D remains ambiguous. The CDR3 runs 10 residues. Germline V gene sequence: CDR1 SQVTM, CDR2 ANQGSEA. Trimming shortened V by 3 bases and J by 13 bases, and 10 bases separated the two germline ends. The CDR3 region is CSVDFPVQFF. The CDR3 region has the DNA TGCAGCGTTGACTTCCCTGTCCAGTTCTTC.

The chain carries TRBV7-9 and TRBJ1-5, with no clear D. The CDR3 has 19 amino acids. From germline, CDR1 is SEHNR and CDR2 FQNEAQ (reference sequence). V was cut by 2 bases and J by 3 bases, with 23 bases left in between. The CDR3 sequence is CASSLYEVRTPMDNQPQHF. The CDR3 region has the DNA TGTGCCAGCAGCTTATATGAAGTGCGGACGCCCATGGACAATCAGCCCCAGCATTTT.

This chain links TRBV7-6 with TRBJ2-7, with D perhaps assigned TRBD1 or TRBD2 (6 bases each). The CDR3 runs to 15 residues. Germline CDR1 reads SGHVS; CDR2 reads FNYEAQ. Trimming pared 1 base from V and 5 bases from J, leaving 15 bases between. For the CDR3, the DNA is TGTGCCAGCAGCTTAGAGGCGGGACAACTTCACGAGCAGTACTTC. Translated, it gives CASSLEAGQLHEQYF.

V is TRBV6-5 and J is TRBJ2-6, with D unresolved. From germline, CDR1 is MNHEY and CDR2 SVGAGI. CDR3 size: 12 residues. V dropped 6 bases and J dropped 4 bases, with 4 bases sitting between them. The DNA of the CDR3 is TGTGCCAGCAGATCCGGGGCCAACGTCCTGACTTTC. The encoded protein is CASRSGANVLTF.

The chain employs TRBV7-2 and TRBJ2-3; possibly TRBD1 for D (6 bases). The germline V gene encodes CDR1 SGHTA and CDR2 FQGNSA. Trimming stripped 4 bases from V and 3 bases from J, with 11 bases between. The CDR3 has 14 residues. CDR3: CASSSGQSTDTQYF. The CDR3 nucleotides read TGTGCCAGCAGCTCCGGACAGTCAACAGATACGCAGTATTTT.

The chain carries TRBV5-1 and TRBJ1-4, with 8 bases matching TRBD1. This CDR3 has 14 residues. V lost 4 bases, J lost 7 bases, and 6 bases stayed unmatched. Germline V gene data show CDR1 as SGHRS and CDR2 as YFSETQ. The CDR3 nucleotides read TGCGCCAGCAGCGCAGGACAGGGAGGTGAAAAACTGTTTTTT. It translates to CASSAGQGGEKLFF.

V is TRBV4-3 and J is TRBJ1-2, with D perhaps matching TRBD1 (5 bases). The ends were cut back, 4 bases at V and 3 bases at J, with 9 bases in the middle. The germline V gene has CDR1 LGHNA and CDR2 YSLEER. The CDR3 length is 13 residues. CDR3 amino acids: CASSPEGDYGYTF. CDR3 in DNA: TGCGCCAGCAGCCCGGAAGGGGACTATGGCTACACCTTC.

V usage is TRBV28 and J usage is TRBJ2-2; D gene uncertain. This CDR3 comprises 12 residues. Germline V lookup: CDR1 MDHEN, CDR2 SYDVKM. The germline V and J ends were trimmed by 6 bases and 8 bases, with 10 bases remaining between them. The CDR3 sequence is CASRRLLGELFF. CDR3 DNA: TGTGCCAGCAGGCGCCTCTTGGGGGAGCTGTTTTTT.

The chain's CDR3 is CASSPQDPRSGELFF. Here the CDR3 DNA reads TGTGCCAGCAGCCCCCAGGACCCACGGAGCGGGGAGCTGTTTTTT. The chain joins TRBV7-3 to TRBJ2-2; D is unclear. The CDR3 contains 15 residues. CDR1 and CDR2 (germline): SGHTA, FQGTGA. V was cut by 5 bases and J by 7 bases, with 17 bases left in between.

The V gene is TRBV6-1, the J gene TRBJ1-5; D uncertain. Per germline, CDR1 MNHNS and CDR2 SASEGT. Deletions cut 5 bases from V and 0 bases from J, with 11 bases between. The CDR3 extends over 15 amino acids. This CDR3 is CASSNPADSNQPQHF. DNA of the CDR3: TGTGCCAGCAGTAACCCGGCGGATAGCAATCAGCCCCAGCATTTT.

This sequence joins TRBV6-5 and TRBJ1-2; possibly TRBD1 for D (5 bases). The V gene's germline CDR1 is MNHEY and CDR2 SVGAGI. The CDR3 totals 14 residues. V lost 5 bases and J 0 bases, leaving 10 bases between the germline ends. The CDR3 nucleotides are TGTGCCAGCAGTCGACAGCTGACTAACTATGGCTACACCTTC. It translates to CASSRQLTNYGYTF.

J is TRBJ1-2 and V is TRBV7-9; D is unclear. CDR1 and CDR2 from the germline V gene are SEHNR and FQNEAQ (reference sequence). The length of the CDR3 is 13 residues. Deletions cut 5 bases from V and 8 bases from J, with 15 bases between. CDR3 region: CASSLLGGQGYTF. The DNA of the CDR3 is TGTGCCAGCAGCCTCCTCGGTGGTCAGGGCTACACCTTC.

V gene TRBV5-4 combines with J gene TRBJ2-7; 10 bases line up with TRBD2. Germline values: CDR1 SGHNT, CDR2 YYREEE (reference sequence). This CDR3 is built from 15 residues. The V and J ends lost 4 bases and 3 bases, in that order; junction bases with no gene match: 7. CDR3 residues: CASSARGTSDYEQYF. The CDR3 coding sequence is TGTGCCAGCAGCGCCCGCGGGACTAGCGACTACGAGCAGTACTTC.

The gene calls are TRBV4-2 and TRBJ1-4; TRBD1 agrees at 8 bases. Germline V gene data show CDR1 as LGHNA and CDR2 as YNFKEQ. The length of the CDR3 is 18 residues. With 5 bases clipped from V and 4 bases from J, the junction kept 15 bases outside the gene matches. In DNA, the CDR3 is TGTGCCAGCAGCATCCCCCCAGGGGGCGCCGCGGGTAATGAAAAACTGTTTTTT. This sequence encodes CASSIPPGGAAGNEKLFF.

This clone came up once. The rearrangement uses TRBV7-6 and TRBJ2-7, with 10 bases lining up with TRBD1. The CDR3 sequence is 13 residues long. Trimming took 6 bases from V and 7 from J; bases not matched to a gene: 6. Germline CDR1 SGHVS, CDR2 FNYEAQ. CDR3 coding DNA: TGTGCCAGCAGTCGTGACAGGGGGCGAGAGCAGTACTTC. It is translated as CASSRDRGREQYF.